The clone carrying this T cell receptor beta chain was found once. Assay used: immunoSEQ multiplex PCR; TCRdb lists only in-frame clones, some missing. The sample lists 260,000 or so clones, 75% to 90% occurring once. The sample originates from a study of blood T cell repertoires in COVID-19. Germline V gene data show CDR1 as SGHTA and CDR2 as FQGNSA. The CDR3 totals 19 residues. Unmatched junction bases numbered 11, after V lost 4 bases and J lost 2 bases. The clonotype was recovered from a human donor in a cohort sampled during active COVID-19. Sequences were obtained from peripheral blood. This chain uses TRBV7-2 with TRBJ2-2; 12 bases are shared with TRBD2. The CDR3 DNA reads as TGTGCCAGCAGCTCTAGACTAGCGGGGGAGCTCACTAACACCGGGGAGCTGTTTTTT. This encodes CASSSRLAGELTNTGELFF. The complete variable domain, with remaining parts taken from reference TRBV7-2 and TRBJ2-2, reads GAGVSQSPSNKVTEKGKDVELRCDPISGHTALYWYRQSLGQGLEFLIYFQGNSAPDKSGLPSDRFSAERTGGSVSTLTIQRTQQEDSAVYLCASSSRLAGELTNTGELFFGEGSRLTVL.